The 11 T cell receptor beta chains below come from one sample, sequenced in a study of shared T cell receptors in the human thymus. Repertoires were generated with immunoSEQ multiplex PCR, while TCRdb's copy carries only in-frame clones and drops some. The repertoire holds over 650,000 clones, about 87% seen once, with 0.0094% in the top ten. The data also belong to a second study, concerning human thymus T cells.

Source material: thymocytes. Source of these receptors: a boy in the first two years of life with a congenital heart defect.

In its sample, this clone was seen once. The chain combines TRBV6-5 with TRBJ2-5; 11 bases match TRBD1. The tail of the sequence fits TRBJ2-7 better, so the J call may be wrong. CDR1 and CDR2 from the germline V gene are MNHEY and SVGAGI. The CDR3 sequence is 15 residues long. CDR3 sequence reads: CASTTGTGGSYEQYF. CDR3 DNA sequence: TGTGCCAGCACCACTGGGACAGGGGGATCCTACGAGCAGTACTTC.

This chain links TRBV28 with TRBJ2-5; D possibly corresponds to TRBD1 (5 bases). Germline loops: CDR1 MDHEN, CDR2 SYDVKM. This CDR3 has 14 residues. The germline V and J ends were trimmed by 3 bases and 1 base, with 9 bases remaining between them. The CDR3 sequence is CASSFRDFQETQYF. The CDR3 region has the DNA TGTGCCAGCAGTTTCAGGGATTTCCAAGAGACCCAGTACTTC.

The rearrangement links TRBV4-3 to TRBJ1-5; maybe TRBD1 (6 bases). The CDR3 runs 15 residues. V lost 6 bases to trimming and J lost 4 bases, with 16 bases between them. Germline V lookup: CDR1 LGHNA, CDR2 YSLEER. The CDR3 DNA reads as TGCGCCAGCAGTAAACGCAGGGGAAGTAATCAGCCCCAGCATTTT. It is translated as CASSKRRGSNQPQHF.

This sequence joins TRBV5-1 and TRBJ2-7, with a weak D call TRBD1 (5 bases). The CDR3 has 14 amino acids. Trimming removed 2 bases from V and 4 bases from J, with 13 bases in between. CDR1 and CDR2 from the germline V gene are SGHRS and YFSETQ. The CDR3: CASSFYQGTYEQYF. CDR3 coding DNA: TGCGCCAGCAGCTTTTACCAGGGTACTTACGAGCAGTACTTC.

The J gene is TRBJ1-4, the V gene TRBV5-1; 7 positions agree with TRBD1. With V trimmed by 1 base and J by 4 bases, 4 bases remained unmatched. CDR1 is SGHRS, CDR2 YFSETQ, per germline. The CDR3 runs 15 residues. CDR3 in amino acids: CASSLSGTDNEKLFF. In DNA form, the CDR3 reads TGCGCCAGCAGCTTGTCCGGGACAGATAATGAAAAACTGTTTTTT.

This sequence joins TRBV27 and TRBJ2-7, with 8 bases fitting TRBD1. The CDR3 length is 15 residues. Trimming cost V 9 bases and J 3 bases; bases outside gene matches: 13. The germline gives CDR1 MNHEY, CDR2 SMNVEV (reference sequence). The CDR3 here is CARGCSPGGFYEQYF. CDR3 bases: TGTGCCAGGGGGTGTTCGCCAGGGGGCTTCTACGAGCAGTACTTC.

This chain links TRBV15 with TRBJ1-1; D remains ambiguous. CDR1 LNHNV and CDR2 YYDKDF come from the germline V gene (reference sequence). This CDR3 has 13 residues. The V and J ends lost 7 bases and 2 bases respectively, with 11 bases between them. The CDR3 sequence is CATTSTPNTEAFF. The CDR3 DNA reads as TGTGCCACCACCTCCACACCAAACACTGAAGCTTTCTTT.

This sequence joins TRBV6-5 and TRBJ2-5; D is perhaps TRBD2 (7 bases). The CDR3 is 14 residues long. V was pared by 5 bases and J by 5 bases, with 15 bases between. Germline assignment: CDR1 MNHEY and CDR2 SVGAGI. The chain's CDR3 is CASSGGGAGETQYF. In DNA form, the CDR3 reads TGTGCCAGCAGTGGCGGGGGCGCAGGGGAGACCCAGTACTTC.

The chain carries TRBV12-5 and TRBJ1-5, with D tentatively TRBD1 (6 bases). The CDR3 is 13 residues long. Trimming cost V 10 bases and J 0 bases, with 10 bases left between them. Germline V CDR1 and CDR2: LGHNT, FRNRAP. The CDR3 DNA reads as TGTGCTACCCAGGGGACTAGCAATCAGCCCCAGCATTTT. Translated, it gives CATQGTSNQPQHF.

The rearrangement joins TRBV11-2 to TRBJ2-7; unclear D gene. The germline V gene has CDR1 SGHAT and CDR2 FQNNGV. The V end lost 5 bases, the J end lost 5 bases, and 22 bases lay between the germline ends. The length of the CDR3 is 16 residues. CDR3 region: CASSPVKVQFLDEQYF. Written as DNA, the CDR3 is TGTGCCAGCAGCCCAGTGAAGGTACAGTTTCTTGACGAGCAGTACTTC. The full variable domain, its missing parts supplied by reference TRBV11-2 and TRBJ2-7, is EAGVAQSPRYKIIEKRQSVAFWCNPISGHATLYWYQQILGQGPKLLIQFQNNGVVDDSQLPKDRFSAERLKGVDSTLKIQPAKLEDSAVYLCASSPVKVQFLDEQYFGPGTRLTVT.

The V gene is TRBV28, the J gene TRBJ2-1; tentative D call: TRBD2 (6 bases). Germline lookup yields CDR1 MDHEN and CDR2 SYDVKM. The V gene lost 6 bases and the J gene lost 6 bases, with 18 bases spanning the gap. The CDR3 covers 15 residues. The CDR3 sequence is CASRSIAVLPNEQFF. DNA for the CDR3: TGTGCCAGCAGATCTATAGCGGTTTTACCCAATGAGCAGTTCTTC.